Below, 3 T cell receptor beta chains from the same sample are listed, as sequenced in a study of blood T cell repertoires in COVID-19. The table came from immunoSEQ multiplex PCR; TCRdb's copy has only in-frame clones and leaves some out. The sample yields 200,000 to 300,000 clones, 86% seen once. Sequencing input: PBMCs or T cells enriched from blood (not recorded which). The receptor set was obtained from a man between 40 and 49 years old who had recovered from COVID-19.

The rearrangement uses TRBV30 and TRBJ1-6; D is possibly TRBD1 (5 bases). CDR3 size: 13 residues. CDR1 and CDR2 (germline): GTSNPN, SVGIG (reference sequence). V was pared by 7 bases and J by 9 bases, with 16 bases between. This CDR3 reads CASNGEGSSPLHF. The CDR3 DNA reads TGTGCCTCCAACGGGGAGGGGAGTTCACCCCTCCACTTT.

The chain couples TRBV19 to TRBJ2-1, with 9 bases lining up with TRBD2. V gave up 4 bases and J gave up 7 bases; unmatched junction bases: 5. The CDR3 is made up of 14 amino acids. Germline V CDR1 and CDR2: LNHDA, SQIVND (reference sequence). CDR3 region: CASSKREDRNEQFF. Written as DNA, the CDR3 is TGTGCCAGTAGTAAGCGGGAGGATCGGAATGAGCAGTTCTTC.

V gene TRBV7-9 combines with J gene TRBJ1-4; 7 bases are a match to TRBD1. V was pared by 4 bases and J by 7 bases, with 12 bases of the junction left unmatched. The CDR3 covers 16 residues. Germline-derived CDR1 and CDR2 are SEHNR and FQNEAQ (reference sequence). CDR3 bases: TGTGCCAGCAGCTCCCCTCCACAGGGGAGCTCTGAAAAACTGTTTTTT. This translates into CASSSPPQGSSEKLFF. Supplemented by reference TRBV7-9 and TRBJ1-4, the full variable domain reads DTGVSQNPRHKITKRGQNVTFRCDPISEHNRLYWYRQTLGQGPEFLTYFQNEAQLEKSRLLSDRFSAERPKGSFSTLEIQRTEQGDSAMYLCASSSPPQGSSEKLFFGSGTQLSVL.